Presented here are 13 T cell receptor beta chains from one specimen sequenced in a study of blood T cell repertoires in COVID-19. Method: immunoSEQ multiplex PCR; TCRdb's copy keeps in-frame clones and lacks some. The data show 220,000 or so clones, approximately 85% seen once. Material for sequencing was peripheral blood. Receptor source: a man aged 50-60 years who had recovered from COVID-19.

On this clone itself: Relative to the germline gene, one junction end is altered; a read error may explain this. The rearrangement links TRBV30 to TRBJ2-1, with a tentative D call TRBD2 (5 bases). The CDR3 covers 15 residues. Germline-derived CDR1 and CDR2 are GTSNPN and SVGIG (reference sequence). As DNA, the CDR3 is TGTGCCTGGAGTCGCTCCAACTCGGGAACCAATGACCAGTTCTTC. Translation gives CAWSRSNSGTNDQFF.

This clone was detected once. CDR3: CASNRAGGRYNEQFF. The CDR3 DNA sequence: TGTGCCAGTAACCGAGCGGGAGGCCGTTACAATGAGCAGTTCTTC. The rearrangement joins TRBV19 to TRBJ2-1; 9 nucleotides match TRBD2. Trimming cost V 7 bases and J 4 bases; bases outside gene matches: 8. Germline V lookup: CDR1 LNHDA, CDR2 SQIVND (reference sequence). This CDR3 is 15 amino acids long.

The gene calls are TRBV7-9 and TRBJ1-2, with TRBD1 matching over 8 bases. The CDR3 is 14 residues long. With 5 bases clipped from V and 8 bases from J, the junction kept 10 bases outside the gene matches. The germline V gene has CDR1 SEHNR and CDR2 FQNEAQ (reference sequence). The CDR3 sequence is CASSQNGQGRGYTF. CDR3 bases: TGTGCCAGCAGCCAAAACGGACAGGGTAGGGGCTACACCTTC.

The chain uses TRBV5-1 and TRBJ2-7; 11 bases fit TRBD2. V lost 4 bases and J lost 0; bases outside the gene matches: 18. There are 20 residues in the CDR3. Looked up from germline, CDR1 is SGHRS and CDR2 is YFSETQ. The CDR3 DNA is TGCGCCAGCAGCCGAGTCAAGTCGGGGACTAGCGGCCTTGACTCCTACGAGCAGTACTTC. Translation gives CASSRVKSGTSGLDSYEQYF.

The V call is TRBV10-2, the J call TRBJ2-1, with a possible D match to TRBD2 (5 bases). Germline lookup yields CDR1 WSHSY and CDR2 SAAADI. V was trimmed by 0 bases and J by 10 bases, leaving 7 bases between them. CDR3 length: 12 amino acids. Written as DNA, the CDR3 is TGCGCCAGCAGTGAGTCAGCGGCAGAGCAGTTCTTC. It encodes CASSESAAEQFF.

The chain combines TRBV19 with TRBJ2-7; tentative D call: TRBD1 (5 bases). CDR3 length equals 15 residues. Trimming pared 5 bases from V and 0 bases from J, leaving 14 bases between. The germline V gene encodes CDR1 LNHDA and CDR2 SQIVND (reference sequence). In DNA form, the CDR3 reads TGTGCCAGTAGTCCTCAGGGTCTTAGCTCCTACGAGCAGTACTTC. This encodes CASSPQGLSSYEQYF.

This clone has only a few counts. The rearrangement uses TRBV4-2 and TRBJ2-7, with 11 bases identical to TRBD2. The CDR3 length is 16 residues. CDR1 LGHNA and CDR2 YNFKEQ come from the germline V gene. The ends lost 0 bases at V and 0 bases at J; junction bases unmatched: 1. For the CDR3, the DNA is TGTGCCAGCAGCCAAGAACTAGCGGGAGCCTCCTACGAGCAGTACTTC. Amino acids: CASSQELAGASYEQYF.

The V call is TRBV11-2, the J call TRBJ1-2; D not resolved. This CDR3 has 14 residues. V lost 0 bases and J lost 4, with 9 bases in between. Per germline, CDR1 SGHAT and CDR2 FQNNGV. Written as DNA, the CDR3 is TGTGCCAGCAGCTTAGATTCGGCAGGCTATGGCTACACCTTC. This translates into CASSLDSAGYGYTF.

The V gene is TRBV19, the J gene TRBJ1-2; D is undetermined. The germline CDR1 and CDR2 sequences are LNHDA and SQIVND (reference sequence). V was shortened by 7 bases and J by 5 bases, with 17 bases between the two germline ends. The CDR3 is 14 amino acids. The CDR3 loop is CASKLNQQRYGYTF. The CDR3 DNA reads TGTGCCAGTAAGCTAAACCAGCAGCGGTATGGCTACACCTTC.

This clone has more than one count but fewer than ten. CDR3 DNA: TGTGCCAGTAGTCCAGGCGTAAGGGAGCAGTTCTTC. It is translated as CASSPGVREQFF. The rearrangement links TRBV19 to TRBJ2-1; D is unclear. CDR1 is LNHDA, CDR2 SQIVND, per germline (reference sequence). The CDR3 loop spans 12 amino acids. Trimming shortened V by 5 bases and J by 10 bases, and 12 bases separated the two germline ends.

The rearrangement uses TRBV18 and TRBJ1-6, with 11 bases fitting TRBD1. This CDR3 spans 15 amino acids. The trim removed 3 bases at V and 10 bases at J, leaving 5 bases unmatched. Germline V lookup: CDR1 KGHSH, CDR2 LQKENI. CDR3 residues: CASSPDGTGGSPLHF. The CDR3, as DNA: TGTGCCAGCTCACCGGACGGGACAGGGGGATCACCCCTCCACTTT.

In this sample, this clone turned up once. An end of the junction does not agree with germline; a read error may underlie this. The chain links TRBV29-1 to TRBJ1-5; 8 bases map to TRBD1. Per germline, CDR1 SQVTM and CDR2 ANQGSEA. The CDR3 sequence is 13 residues long. CDR3 region: CSVEGQGCQPQHF. Here the CDR3 DNA reads TGCAGCGTAGAAGGACAGGGTTGTCAGCCCCAGCATTTT.

The chain carries TRBV19 and TRBJ2-1, with no clear D. Trimming took 0 bases from V and 10 from J, leaving 10 bases between them. The CDR3 totals 13 residues. Germline V lookup: CDR1 LNHDA, CDR2 SQIVND (reference sequence). The CDR3 is CASSIDLLLEQFF. CDR3 in DNA: TGTGCCAGTAGTATAGATCTATTGCTAGAGCAGTTCTTC.